The following is a T cell receptor (beta chain) sequence with its context. CDR3 length: 13 amino acids. Germline loops: CDR1 SNHLY, CDR2 FYNNEI. J was trimmed by 7 bases and V by 6 bases; bases with no gene match: 6. The data were taken from a study of blood T cell repertoires in COVID-19. Only in-frame clones appear in the TCRdb table, and some are missing; sequencing was by immunoSEQ multiplex PCR. This sample has about 170,000 clones, with over 70% found just once. The J gene is TRBJ1-2, the V gene TRBV2; 9 nucleotides agree with TRBD1. The clonotype comes from a woman aged 65 to 85 who had recovered from COVID-19. The material sequenced was peripheral blood. CDR3 region: CASSRDRAFGYTF. DNA of the CDR3: TGTGCCAGCAGCCGGGACAGGGCGTTTGGCTACACCTTC.